This T cell receptor beta chain was obtained from a study of identical twins. Overall study results and limits: The authors noted that invariant MAIT and iNKT cells could partly confound zero-insertion analyses.

Trimming took 4 bases from V and 1 from J, leaving 11 bases between them. The CDR3 loop spans 14 amino acids. CDR1 is SGHDN, CDR2 FVKESK, per germline. MiXCR, applied by TCRdb to the 5' RACE reads, yields one record per CDR3 protein. This sample has some 660,000 distinct CDR3 sequences, with 8.5% to 9.5% found just once. This clonotype occurred many times. Its antigen is unidentified. These data were also reused for a study on yellow fever vaccine responses in identical twins.

The receptor comes from a woman between 18 and 29 years old in good health. V usage is TRBV14 and J usage is TRBJ2-7; either TRBD1 or TRBD2 may fit D (6 bases each). Source material: PBMCs. The DNA of the CDR3 is TGTGCCAGCAGCCTCCTAGGGGGGTCCTACGAGCAGTACTTC. This translates into CASSLLGGSYEQYF.